A selection of T cell receptor beta chains follows, all from one sample in a study of CD8+ T cells in alopecia areata. The method was immunoSEQ multiplex PCR; TCRdb's version includes in-frame clones alone and lacks a portion of them. The sample includes some 220,000 clones, about 58% seen only once; the top ten take about 1.4%. This material consisted of CD4+ T cells sorted from blood, taken at week 4, from a patient treated with tofacitinib. Receptors were obtained from a human donor with alopecia areata. Each CDR3 is given with its conserved first and last residue. The order of the fields is V gene, J gene, clone size, CDR3 protein. Size values are once, few and many counts, or a class for expanded clones, and some rows have none.

v_call: TRBV10-3; j_call: TRBJ1-4; clone_size: .; cdr3_aa: CAISAGRQLNEKLFF
v_call: TRBV4-2; j_call: TRBJ2-1; clone_size: few; cdr3_aa: CASSDRGFSYNEQFF
v_call: TRBV2; j_call: TRBJ2-5; clone_size: few; cdr3_aa: CASGTGGQETQYF
v_call: TRBV2; j_call: TRBJ2-7; clone_size: many; cdr3_aa: CASSAGTGGYEQYF
v_call: TRBV4-1; j_call: TRBJ2-1; clone_size: .; cdr3_aa: CASSPELTSVYNEQFF
v_call: TRBV6-6; j_call: TRBJ1-2; clone_size: .; cdr3_aa: CASRDRVRNYGYTF
v_call: TRBV4-3; j_call: TRBJ2-3; clone_size: few; cdr3_aa: CASSQGFRVTTDTQYF
v_call: TRBV29-1; j_call: TRBJ1-1; clone_size: many; cdr3_aa: CSVEDYRPQRGTEAFF
v_call: TRBV7-8; j_call: TRBJ2-5; clone_size: .; cdr3_aa: CASSLTSSLGLTSETQYF
v_call: TRBV11-2; j_call: TRBJ1-2; clone_size: .; cdr3_aa: CASSLDSRTYGYTF
v_call: TRBV7-8; j_call: TRBJ2-3; clone_size: few; cdr3_aa: CASSPASGVSSDTQYF
v_call: TRBV25-1; j_call: TRBJ1-6; clone_size: few; cdr3_aa: CASSELNRAGNSPLHF
v_call: TRBV5-6; j_call: TRBJ2-1; clone_size: .; cdr3_aa: CASSSTGTGTYNEQFF
v_call: TRBV5-6; j_call: TRBJ1-2; clone_size: .; cdr3_aa: CASRGTGRVYGYTF
v_call: TRBV5-6; j_call: TRBJ1-1; clone_size: .; cdr3_aa: CASSLGTANTEAFF
v_call: TRBV11-3; j_call: TRBJ2-3; clone_size: many; cdr3_aa: CASSVRQGDTQYF
v_call: TRBV13; j_call: TRBJ1-6; clone_size: few; cdr3_aa: CASSLNDSPLHF
v_call: TRBV23-1; j_call: TRBJ2-1; clone_size: few; cdr3_aa: CASSPRRGGGPYNEQFF
v_call: TRBV10-1; j_call: TRBJ2-3; clone_size: few; cdr3_aa: CASSEGLRYTDTQYF
v_call: TRBV13; j_call: TRBJ2-5; clone_size: .; cdr3_aa: CASSAGTSGQETQYF
v_call: TRBV5-1; j_call: TRBJ2-2; clone_size: .; cdr3_aa: CASSSTTSGTGELFF
v_call: TRBV7-3; j_call: TRBJ2-3; clone_size: .; cdr3_aa: CASSQDPTDTQYF
v_call: TRBV7-3; j_call: TRBJ2-4; clone_size: .; cdr3_aa: CASSLSGRVGNIQYF
v_call: TRBV10-2; j_call: TRBJ2-5; clone_size: .; cdr3_aa: CASSAGVDQGETQYF
v_call: TRBV29-1; j_call: TRBJ1-1; clone_size: .; cdr3_aa: CSVEPRQNTEAFF
v_call: TRBV5-1; j_call: TRBJ2-1; clone_size: once; cdr3_aa: CASSYPGTSGGTSMAEQFF
v_call: TRBV10-1; j_call: TRBJ2-7; clone_size: .; cdr3_aa: CASSALQGYEQYF
v_call: TRBV4-3; j_call: TRBJ1-1; clone_size: .; cdr3_aa: CASSQWVHSGTEAFF
v_call: TRBV27; j_call: TRBJ1-2; clone_size: .; cdr3_aa: CASSSVGGGYTF
v_call: TRBV4-3; j_call: TRBJ2-5; clone_size: .; cdr3_aa: CASSQDHRVEWETQYF
v_call: TRBV9; j_call: TRBJ2-3; clone_size: .; cdr3_aa: CASSVGTYKDTQYF
v_call: TRBV10-1; j_call: TRBJ1-1; clone_size: .; cdr3_aa: CASSGGLDTEAFF
v_call: TRBV4-3; j_call: TRBJ2-3; clone_size: .; cdr3_aa: CASSQGTQGTDTQYF
v_call: TRBV29-1; j_call: TRBJ1-1; clone_size: .; cdr3_aa: CSATGMAPNEAFF
v_call: TRBV6-1; j_call: TRBJ1-5; clone_size: .; cdr3_aa: CASSTGAKHQPQHF
v_call: TRBV10-3; j_call: TRBJ1-1; clone_size: few; cdr3_aa: CASSGDSLTEAFF
v_call: TRBV7-8; j_call: TRBJ2-7; clone_size: few; cdr3_aa: CASSLAPGGVYEQYF
v_call: TRBV5-6; j_call: TRBJ1-1; clone_size: few; cdr3_aa: CASRTGGSMNTEAFF